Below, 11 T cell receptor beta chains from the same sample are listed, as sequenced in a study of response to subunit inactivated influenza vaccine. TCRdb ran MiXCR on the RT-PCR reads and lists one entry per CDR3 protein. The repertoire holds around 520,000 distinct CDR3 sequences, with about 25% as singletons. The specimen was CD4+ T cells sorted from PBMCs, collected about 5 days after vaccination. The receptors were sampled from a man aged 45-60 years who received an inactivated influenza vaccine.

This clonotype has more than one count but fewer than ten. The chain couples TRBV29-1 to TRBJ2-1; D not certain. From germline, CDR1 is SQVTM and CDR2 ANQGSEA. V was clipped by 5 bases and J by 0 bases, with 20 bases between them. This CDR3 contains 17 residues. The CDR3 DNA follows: TGCAGCGTTTGGCGCTACGGATTATGGGGCTCCTACAATGAGCAGTTCTTC. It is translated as CSVWRYGLWGSYNEQFF.

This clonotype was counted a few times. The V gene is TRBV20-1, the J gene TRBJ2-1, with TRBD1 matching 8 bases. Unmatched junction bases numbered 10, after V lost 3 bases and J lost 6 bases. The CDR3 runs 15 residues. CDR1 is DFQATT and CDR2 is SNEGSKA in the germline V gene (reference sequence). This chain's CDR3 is CSASSQGASPNEQFF. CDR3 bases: TGCAGTGCTAGTTCTCAGGGGGCGAGTCCCAATGAGCAGTTCTTC.

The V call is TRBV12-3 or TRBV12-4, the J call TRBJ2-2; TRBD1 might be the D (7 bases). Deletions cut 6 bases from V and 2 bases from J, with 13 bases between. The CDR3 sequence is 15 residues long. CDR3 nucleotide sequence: TGTGCCAGCAGCCAGGGGGGCCCAAACACCGGGGAGCTGTTTTTT. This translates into CASSQGGPNTGELFF.

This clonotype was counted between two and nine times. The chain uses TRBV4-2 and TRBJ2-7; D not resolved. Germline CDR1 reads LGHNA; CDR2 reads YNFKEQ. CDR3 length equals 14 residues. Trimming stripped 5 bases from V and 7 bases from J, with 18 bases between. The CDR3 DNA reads TGTGCCAGCAGCTATGCCACTGGCGCGAGAGAGCAGTACTTC. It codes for CASSYATGAREQYF.

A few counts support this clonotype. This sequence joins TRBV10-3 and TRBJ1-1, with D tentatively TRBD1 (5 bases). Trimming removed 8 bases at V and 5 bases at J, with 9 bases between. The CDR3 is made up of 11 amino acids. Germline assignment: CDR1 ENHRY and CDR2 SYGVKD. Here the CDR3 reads CAIQGETEAFF. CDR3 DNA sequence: TGTGCCATCCAAGGGGAGACTGAAGCTTTCTTT.

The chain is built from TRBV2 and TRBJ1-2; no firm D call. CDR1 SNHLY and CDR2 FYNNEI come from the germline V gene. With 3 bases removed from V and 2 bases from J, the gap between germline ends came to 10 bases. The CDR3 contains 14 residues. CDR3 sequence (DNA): TGTGCCAGCAGTGATACAGCTCCGAACTATGGCTACACCTTC. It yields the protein CASSDTAPNYGYTF.

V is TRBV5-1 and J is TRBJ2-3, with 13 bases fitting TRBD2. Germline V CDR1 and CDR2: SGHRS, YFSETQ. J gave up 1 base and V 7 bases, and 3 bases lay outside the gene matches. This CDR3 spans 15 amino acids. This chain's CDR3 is CASRTSGGGTDTQYF. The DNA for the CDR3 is TGCGCCAGCCGAACTAGCGGGGGGGGCACAGATACGCAGTATTTT.

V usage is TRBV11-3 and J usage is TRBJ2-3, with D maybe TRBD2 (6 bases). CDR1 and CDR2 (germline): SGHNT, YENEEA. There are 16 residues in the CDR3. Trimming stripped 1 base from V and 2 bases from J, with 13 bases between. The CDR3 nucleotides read TGTGCCAGCAGCTTAGGGCGGGGTGGAGTCACAGATACGCAGTATTTT. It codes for CASSLGRGGVTDTQYF.

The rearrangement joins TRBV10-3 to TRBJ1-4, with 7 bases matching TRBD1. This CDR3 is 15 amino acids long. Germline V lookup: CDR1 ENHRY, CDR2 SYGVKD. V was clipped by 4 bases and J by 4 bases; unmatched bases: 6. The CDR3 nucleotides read TGTGCCATCAGTGCTTCGACAGGGTATAATGAAAAACTGTTTTTT. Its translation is CAISASTGYNEKLFF.

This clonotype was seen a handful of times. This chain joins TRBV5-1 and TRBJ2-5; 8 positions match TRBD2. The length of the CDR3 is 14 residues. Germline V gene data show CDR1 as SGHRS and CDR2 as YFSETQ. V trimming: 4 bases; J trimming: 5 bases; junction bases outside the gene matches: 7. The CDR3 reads CASSRGTSQETQYF. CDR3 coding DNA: TGCGCCAGCAGCAGGGGGACTAGTCAGGAGACCCAGTACTTC.

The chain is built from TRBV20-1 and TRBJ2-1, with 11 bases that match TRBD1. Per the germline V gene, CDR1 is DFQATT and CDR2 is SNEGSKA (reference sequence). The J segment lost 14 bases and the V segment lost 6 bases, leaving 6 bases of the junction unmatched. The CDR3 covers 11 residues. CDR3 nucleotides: TGCAGTGCCTCAGGACAGGGGGCTGAGTTCTTC. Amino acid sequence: CSASGQGAEFF.